This T cell receptor beta chain originates from a study of PD-L1 blockade in urothelial cancer. About the study: Each blood sample yielded a median of about 150,000 T cells.

J lost 7 bases, V lost 1 base, and 12 bases had no gene match. The CDR3 length is 18 residues. Looked up from germline, CDR1 is LGHNT and CDR2 is FRNRAP. Time point reported: pretreatment peripheral blood. Measured with immunoSEQ multiplex PCR; TCRdb has only the in-frame clones, and not every one. This sample has tens of thousands of clones, with roughly 85% found just once. The chain couples TRBV12-5 to TRBJ2-1; TRBD1 agrees at 11 bases. The receptor comes from an older woman with urothelial cancer. Sequencing was performed on PBMCs, taken around atezolizumab (anti-PD-L1) treatment. The CDR3 DNA reads as TGTGCTAGTGGTTTGGGAACATCGGACAGGGGGCAGGGGAATGAGCAGTTCTTC. Encoded protein: CASGLGTSDRGQGNEQFF.